Given below is one TCR beta chain in context. The data were obtained in a study of technical replicates of blood from a few donors. Method: immunoSEQ multiplex PCR; TCRdb's copy keeps in-frame clones and lacks some. The sample consists of tens of thousands of clones, around 97% of them appearing once. Trimming removed 3 bases from V and 7 bases from J, with 9 bases in between. Looked up from germline, CDR1 is SEHNR and CDR2 is FQNEAQ (reference sequence). The CDR3 is 12 residues long. The TCR comes from a human donor in good health. The sequenced sample was T cells isolated from PBMCs. The rearrangement links TRBV7-9 to TRBJ1-1; D call uncertain. The CDR3 spells CASSFYGLEAFF. In DNA, the CDR3 is TGTGCCAGCAGCTTTTATGGACTTGAAGCTTTCTTT.